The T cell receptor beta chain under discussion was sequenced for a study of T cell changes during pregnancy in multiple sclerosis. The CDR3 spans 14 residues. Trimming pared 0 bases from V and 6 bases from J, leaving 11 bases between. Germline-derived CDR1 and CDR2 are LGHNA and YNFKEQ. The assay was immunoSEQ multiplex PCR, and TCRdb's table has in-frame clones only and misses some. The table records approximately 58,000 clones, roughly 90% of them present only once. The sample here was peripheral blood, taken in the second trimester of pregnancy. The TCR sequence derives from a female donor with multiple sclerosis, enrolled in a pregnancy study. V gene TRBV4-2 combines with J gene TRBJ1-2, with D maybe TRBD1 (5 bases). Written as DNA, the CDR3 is TGTGCCAGCAGCCAAGATCTCAGGGATGATGGCTACACCTTC. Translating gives CASSQDLRDDGYTF.